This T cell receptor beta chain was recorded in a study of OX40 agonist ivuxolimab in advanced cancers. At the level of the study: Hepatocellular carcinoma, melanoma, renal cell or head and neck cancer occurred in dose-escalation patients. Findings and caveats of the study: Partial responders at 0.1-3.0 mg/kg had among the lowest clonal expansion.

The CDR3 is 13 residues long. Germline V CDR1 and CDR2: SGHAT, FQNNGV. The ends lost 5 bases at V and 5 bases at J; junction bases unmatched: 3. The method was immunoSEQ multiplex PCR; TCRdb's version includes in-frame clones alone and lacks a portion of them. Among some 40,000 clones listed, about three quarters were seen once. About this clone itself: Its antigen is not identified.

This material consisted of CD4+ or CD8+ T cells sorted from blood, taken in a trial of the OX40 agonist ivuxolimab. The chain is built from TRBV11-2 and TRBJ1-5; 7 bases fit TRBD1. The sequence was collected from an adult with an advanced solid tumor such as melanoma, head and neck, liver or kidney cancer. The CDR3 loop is CASSRQGYQPQHF. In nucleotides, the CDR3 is TGTGCCAGCAGCCGACAGGGTTATCAGCCCCAGCATTTT.